A single sample is the source of the 24 T cell receptor beta chains below, sequenced in a study of shared clonotypes between healthy human individuals. The data were produced by immunoSEQ multiplex PCR, yet TCRdb's version contains in-frame clones alone and is incomplete. The data contain 2 million to 2.5 million clones, roughly 93% of them singletons. The sequenced sample consisted of naive CD4+ T cells from PBMCs. Noted subset: CD45RA+ positively selected. These receptors came from a man between 18 and 35 years old in good health. Some clones in this sample may be carry-over from other donors' samples.

The chain uses TRBV5-1 and TRBJ1-1; no reliable D call. Trimming took 3 bases from V and 0 from J, leaving 9 bases between them. Germline CDR1 SGHRS, CDR2 YFSETQ. The CDR3 extends over 14 amino acids. CDR3 bases: TGCGCCAGCAGCTCTCCTACTGTGAACACTGAAGCTTTCTTT. Residues: CASSSPTVNTEAFF.

This chain joins TRBV7-6 and TRBJ2-6, with unresolved D. The CDR3 totals 15 residues. Trimming shortened V by 1 base and J by 2 bases, and 6 bases separated the two germline ends. The germline V gene encodes CDR1 SGHVS and CDR2 FNYEAQ. The CDR3 sequence is CASSLGPPGANVLTF. As DNA, the CDR3 is TGTGCCAGCAGCTTAGGACCCCCTGGGGCCAACGTCCTGACTTTC.

The genes are TRBV15 and TRBJ1-4, with unresolved D. Trimming removed 5 bases at V and 10 bases at J, with 11 bases between. Germline CDR1 reads LNHNV; CDR2 reads YYDKDF (reference sequence). This CDR3 contains 12 residues. The CDR3 protein is CATSLPGLKLFF. CDR3 nucleotides: TGTGCCACCAGCCTCCCGGGCCTAAAACTGTTTTTT.

The chain combines TRBV5-6 with TRBJ2-1, with 9 bases lining up with TRBD1. CDR1 is SGHDT and CDR2 is YYEEEE in the germline V gene. V gave up 2 bases and J gave up 10 bases; unmatched junction bases: 4. CDR3 size: 13 residues. The CDR3 here is CASSFVTGGEQFF. In nucleotides, the CDR3 is TGTGCCAGCAGCTTCGTGACAGGGGGAGAGCAGTTCTTC.

Concerning this clone itself: The same CDR3 also results from other DNA sequences found in this sample. This CDR3 reads CASRRQSNTGELFF. CDR3 DNA sequence: TGTGCCAGCAGGAGGCAGTCGAACACCGGGGAGCTGTTTTTT. This rearrangement joins TRBV6-5 to TRBJ2-2; D remains ambiguous. The length of the CDR3 is 14 residues. V dropped 6 bases and J dropped 0 bases, with 8 bases sitting between them. In germline, CDR1 is MNHEY, CDR2 SVGAGI.

The chain carries TRBV25-1 and TRBJ1-3; unclear D gene. Germline V gene data show CDR1 as MGHDK and CDR2 as SYGVNS. The CDR3 sequence is 11 residues long. Trimming removed 8 bases at V and 1 base at J, with 3 bases between. For the CDR3, the DNA is TGTGCCAGCGGTTCTGGAAACACCATATATTTT. This translates into CASGSGNTIYF.

The chain recombines TRBV28 with TRBJ2-1, with a tentative D call TRBD2 (5 bases). V was shortened by 3 bases and J by 15 bases, with 12 bases between the two germline ends. Germline V gene sequence: CDR1 MDHEN, CDR2 SYDVKM. CDR3 size: 11 residues. Here the CDR3 reads CASSFQSGWFF. The CDR3 DNA sequence: TGTGCCAGCAGTTTTCAGTCGGGGTGGTTCTTC.

V usage is TRBV6-1 and J usage is TRBJ1-1; no clear D gene. Germline V gene sequence: CDR1 MNHNS, CDR2 SASEGT. The CDR3 runs 15 residues. V was trimmed by 2 bases and J by 0 bases, leaving 10 bases between them. The CDR3 reads CASSESGLLNTEAFF. Written as DNA, the CDR3 is TGTGCCAGCAGTGAATCGGGATTACTGAACACTGAAGCTTTCTTT.

The CDR3 nucleotides read TGTGCCAGCAGTTTAGACAGGGGGCGCACAGATACGCAGTATTTT. Its translation is CASSLDRGRTDTQYF. The chain recombines TRBV27 with TRBJ2-3; 10 positions match TRBD1. The V and J ends lost 2 bases and 1 base, in that order; junction bases with no gene match: 0. This CDR3 spans 15 amino acids. Germline V gene data show CDR1 as MNHEY and CDR2 as SMNVEV (reference sequence).

In its sample, this clone was seen once. The V and J genes are TRBV5-1 and TRBJ2-2; TRBD2 aligns across 8 bases. The CDR3 runs to 16 residues. The V segment lost 4 bases and the J segment 2 bases; nucleotides outside the gene matches: 7. Germline assignment: CDR1 SGHRS and CDR2 YFSETQ. The CDR3 loop is CASSREGGANTGELFF. Written as DNA, the CDR3 is TGCGCCAGCAGCCGGGAGGGCGGGGCCAACACCGGGGAGCTGTTTTTT.

This clone was found once. The chain has TRBV19 and TRBJ2-7; 9 nucleotides align to TRBD1. There are 15 residues in the CDR3. With V trimmed by 4 bases and J by 1 base, 5 bases remained unmatched. From germline, CDR1 is LNHDA and CDR2 SQIVND (reference sequence). As DNA, the CDR3 is TGTGCCAGTAGTAGCGCCGGGACAGGGTCCTACGAGCAGTACTTC. It codes for CASSSAGTGSYEQYF.

The rearrangement uses TRBV6-5 and TRBJ1-2, with 9 bases matching TRBD1. The CDR3 length is 15 residues. J lost 4 bases, V lost 6 bases, and 9 bases had no gene match. Germline loops: CDR1 MNHEY, CDR2 SVGAGI. CDR3 bases: TGTGCCAGCAGACCACTGGGACAGGGCCTCTATGGCTACACCTTC. Translation: CASRPLGQGLYGYTF.

The rearrangement uses TRBV28 and TRBJ2-7, with D perhaps matching TRBD2 (6 bases). The CDR3 consists of 14 residues. Trimming removed 6 bases from V and 3 bases from J, with 15 bases in between. Germline CDR1 is MDHEN and CDR2 is SYDVKM. In nucleotides, the CDR3 is TGTGCCAGCAGCCCCGCCAATAGCGGCTACGAGCAGTACTTC. It is translated as CASSPANSGYEQYF.

CDR3 coding DNA: TGTGCCAGCACCCTAGGGACCAGAGACGGAGCTTTCTTT. Its protein product is CASTLGTRDGAFF. The V gene is TRBV7-2, the J gene TRBJ1-1, with D possibly matching TRBD1 (5 bases). Germline CDR1 reads SGHTA; CDR2 reads FQGNSA. The V end lost 7 bases, the J end lost 10 bases, and 19 bases lay between the germline ends. The CDR3 is 13 residues long.

The CDR3 spells CASSSGTDYGYTF. CDR3 coding DNA: TGTGCCAGCAGCTCCGGGACAGATTATGGCTACACCTTC. The chain has TRBV21-1 and TRBJ1-2; the table names TRBD1, a call not compared with the DNA. TRBV21-1 is a documented pseudogene. The CDR3 extends over 13 amino acids.

The chain combines TRBV27 with TRBJ1-1, with a weak D call TRBD1 (5 bases). Germline V CDR1 and CDR2: MNHEY, SMNVEV (reference sequence). CDR3 length: 11 amino acids. With 3 bases removed from V and 12 bases from J, the gap between germline ends came to 11 bases. DNA of the CDR3: TGTGCCAGCAGTTTCGGGGCGGAAACTTTCTTT. It translates to CASSFGAETFF.

This clone has a single count. The chain links TRBV4-2 to TRBJ2-7; weak D call: TRBD2 (6 bases). The CDR3 loop spans 17 amino acids. V lost 3 bases and J lost 3, with 21 bases in between. Germline values: CDR1 LGHNA, CDR2 YNFKEQ. CDR3 sequence: CASSQRWVSGAYYEQYF. The CDR3 DNA reads as TGTGCCAGCAGCCAGCGCTGGGTTAGCGGTGCGTACTACGAGCAGTACTTC.

V and J are TRBV28 and TRBJ2-1, with a weak D call TRBD1 (7 bases). Trimming took 3 bases from V and 4 from J, leaving 25 bases between them. CDR1 and CDR2 (germline): MDHEN, SYDVKM. The CDR3 totals 19 residues. CDR3 coding DNA: TGTGCCAGCAGTTTCTCATCGTCCTGGCGCGGGACAGTATACAATGAGCAGTTCTTC. It specifies CASSFSSSWRGTVYNEQFF.

CDR3: CASSQDSGGWYEQYF. DNA for the CDR3: TGCGCCAGCAGCCAAGATTCAGGGGGCTGGTACGAGCAGTACTTC. J is TRBJ2-7 and V is TRBV4-1, with TRBD1 identical over 8 bases. The CDR3 is made up of 15 amino acids. Germline trimming cut 0 bases from V and 4 bases from J; bases unmatched to any gene: 5. Germline CDR1 is MGHRA and CDR2 is YSYEKL.

The rearrangement joins TRBV6-4 to TRBJ2-2, with D tentatively TRBD2 (5 bases). V was cut by 5 bases and J by 5 bases, with 12 bases left in between. Germline V lookup: CDR1 MRHNA, CDR2 SNTAGT. The CDR3 length is 14 residues. The CDR3 DNA is TGTGCCAGCAGTACCGGGGTAGAGACCGGGGAGCTGTTTTTT. Its translation is CASSTGVETGELFF.

The chain combines TRBV27 with TRBJ2-4, with TRBD2 as a possible D gene (5 bases). The germline gives CDR1 MNHEY, CDR2 SMNVEV (reference sequence). The ends were cut back, 10 bases at V and 7 bases at J, with 17 bases in the middle. CDR3 length: 13 amino acids. The CDR3 region has the DNA TGTGCCACCCCCTGGGAGACAAGTAACATTCAGTACTTC. Its translation: CATPWETSNIQYF.

The chain carries TRBV7-9 and TRBJ1-1; possible D gene TRBD1, 5 bases. Germline CDR1 reads SEHNR; CDR2 reads FQNEAQ (reference sequence). V was clipped by 3 bases and J by 1 base, with 15 bases between them. This CDR3 has 16 amino acids. CDR3 sequence reads: CASSFSTGGTNTEAFF. The CDR3 DNA reads as TGTGCCAGCAGCTTTAGTACCGGGGGTACGAACACTGAAGCTTTCTTT.

The V gene is TRBV19, the J gene TRBJ2-2; a weak D match, TRBD2 (6 bases). V gave up 5 bases and J gave up 8 bases, with 18 bases separating them. The CDR3 contains 15 residues. Per the germline V gene, CDR1 is LNHDA and CDR2 is SQIVND (reference sequence). In DNA form, the CDR3 reads TGTGCCAGTAGTCGCCTGGCGGGACGTACTGGGGAGCTGTTTTTT. Its protein product is CASSRLAGRTGELFF.

The chain uses TRBV4-3 and TRBJ2-7, with 9 bases fitting TRBD1. The V segment lost 3 bases and the J segment 4 bases; nucleotides outside the gene matches: 7. The CDR3 contains 15 residues. Germline V gene lookup returns CDR1 LGHNA and CDR2 YSLEER. CDR3 sequence (DNA): TGCGCCAGCAGCCAGTTACAGGGGGCGCAGTACGAGCAGTACTTC. Translating gives CASSQLQGAQYEQYF.